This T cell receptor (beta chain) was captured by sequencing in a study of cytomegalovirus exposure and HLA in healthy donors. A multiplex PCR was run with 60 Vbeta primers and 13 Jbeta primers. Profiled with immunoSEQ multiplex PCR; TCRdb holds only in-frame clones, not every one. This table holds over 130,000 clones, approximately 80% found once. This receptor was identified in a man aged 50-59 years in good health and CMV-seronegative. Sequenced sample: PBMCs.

The CDR3 spells CASSRGQGESDYGYTF. The CDR3 DNA reads TGTGCCAGCAGCCGGGGACAGGGGGAATCGGACTATGGCTACACCTTC. V is TRBV4-2 and J is TRBJ1-2; 11 bases line up with TRBD1. The germline gives CDR1 LGHNA, CDR2 YNFKEQ. The CDR3 is 16 residues long. V was pared by 4 bases and J by 3 bases, with 7 bases of the junction left unmatched.